The next 27 T cell receptor beta chains were all read from a single sample in a study of control samples from healthy donors and cancer patients. Assay: immunoSEQ multiplex PCR; the TCRdb copy retains only in-frame clones and omits some. Here the sample spans roughly 400,000 clones, approximately 92% being singletons. Sequencing input: PBMCs. The receptors originated from a man aged 35-49 years with head and neck cancer.

This chain links TRBV5-1 with TRBJ2-3; a possible D gene is TRBD2 (7 bases). From germline, CDR1 is SGHRS and CDR2 YFSETQ. This CDR3 spans 17 amino acids. V was pared by 7 bases and J by 0 bases, with 21 bases between. The CDR3 coding sequence is TGCGCCAGCGCTTCTACCTACGGGGGGCCGAGCACAGATACGCAGTATTTT. This sequence encodes CASASTYGGPSTDTQYF. Full variable domain (rest looked up from reference TRBV5-1 and TRBJ2-3): KAGVTQTPRYLIKTRGQQVTLSCSPISGHRSVSWYQQTPGQGLQFLFEYFSETQRNKGNFPGRFSGRQFSNSRSEMNVSTLELGDSALYLCASASTYGGPSTDTQYFGPGTRLTVL.

The V call is TRBV19, the J call TRBJ2-1, with D hard to call. The CDR3 extends over 14 amino acids. V was trimmed by 5 bases and J by 8 bases, leaving 16 bases between them. The germline gives CDR1 LNHDA, CDR2 SQIVND (reference sequence). CDR3 coding DNA: TGTGCCAGTAGTCCCACCCTCGATTGGCATGAGCAGTTCTTC. It codes for CASSPTLDWHEQFF.

On this clone: Germline and junction disagree at one end, which may indicate a read error. The chain links TRBV4-2 to TRBJ2-1; 9 nucleotides align to TRBD2. The germline V gene encodes CDR1 LGHNA and CDR2 YNFKEQ. There are 17 residues in the CDR3. The CDR3 is CARSLARGGGAGGEQFF. CDR3 DNA: TGTGCCCGCAGCCTCGCCAGGGGCGGGGGGGCCGGGGGTGAGCAGTTCTTC.

The rearrangement uses TRBV7-3 and TRBJ1-2, with 9 bases identical to TRBD1. The CDR3 is made up of 14 amino acids. The germline V gene has CDR1 SGHTA and CDR2 FQGTGA. V gave up 5 bases and J gave up 7 bases; unmatched junction bases: 8. In DNA, the CDR3 is TGTGCCAGCAGCCTGGCAGGGACAGGGATTGGCTACACCTTC. Residues: CASSLAGTGIGYTF.

The chain couples TRBV7-3 to TRBJ1-1; no clear D gene. This CDR3 region has 15 residues. The V gene's germline CDR1 is SGHTA and CDR2 FQGTGA. Trimming took 5 bases from V and 1 from J, leaving 14 bases between them. This CDR3 is CASSTQPRGNTEAFF. For the CDR3, the DNA is TGTGCCAGCAGCACGCAGCCTCGGGGGAACACTGAAGCTTTCTTT.

The chain couples TRBV19 to TRBJ2-7, with 11 nucleotides matching TRBD1. The CDR3 is 12 amino acids. J lost 6 bases, V lost 7 bases, and 2 bases had no gene match. Per the germline V gene, CDR1 is LNHDA and CDR2 is SQIVND (reference sequence). The CDR3 loop reads CASTGTGGEQYF. CDR3 DNA sequence: TGTGCCAGTACCGGGACAGGGGGCGAGCAGTACTTC.

The chain carries TRBV24-1 and TRBJ2-7; perhaps D is TRBD1 or TRBD2 (5 bases each). Trimming pared 3 bases from V and 0 bases from J, leaving 14 bases between. CDR1 and CDR2 from the germline V gene are KGHDR and SFDVKD. CDR3 size: 16 residues. The CDR3 DNA follows: TGTGCCACCAGTGATGGGGGAGCTGCGAACTCCTACGAGCAGTACTTC. It codes for CATSDGGAANSYEQYF.

This clone has just a few counts. The chain couples TRBV28 to TRBJ2-1; 10 bases match TRBD2. Germline trimming cut 6 bases from V and 4 bases from J; bases unmatched to any gene: 9. The CDR3 is made up of 16 amino acids. Germline V gives CDR1 MDHEN, CDR2 SYDVKM. The CDR3 sequence: CASRRQTSGWYNEQFF. The CDR3, as DNA: TGTGCCAGCAGACGCCAGACTAGCGGGTGGTACAATGAGCAGTTCTTC.

The V call is TRBV2, the J call TRBJ1-1, with D possibly being TRBD1 (5 bases). V was shortened by 7 bases and J by 7 bases, with 19 bases between the two germline ends. CDR1 is SNHLY, CDR2 FYNNEI, per germline. The CDR3 covers 14 residues. CDR3 amino acids: CASNPRRPDSEAFF. The CDR3 DNA reads as TGTGCCAGCAACCCCCGAAGGCCCGACAGTGAAGCTTTCTTT.

V is TRBV5-1 and J is TRBJ2-2; 13 nucleotides match TRBD2. This CDR3 has 18 residues. CDR1 and CDR2 (germline): SGHRS, YFSETQ. V was pared by 4 bases and J by 0 bases, with 6 bases of the junction left unmatched. The CDR3 DNA follows: TGCGCCAGCAGCCCCCGGACTAGCGGGGGATCGAACACCGGGGAGCTGTTTTTT. As protein: CASSPRTSGGSNTGELFF. The full variable domain, rest sourced from reference TRBV5-1 and TRBJ2-2, is KAGVTQTPRYLIKTRGQQVTLSCSPISGHRSVSWYQQTPGQGLQFLFEYFSETQRNKGNFPGRFSGRQFSNSRSEMNVSTLELGDSALYLCASSPRTSGGSNTGELFFGEGSRLTVL.

V usage is TRBV9 and J usage is TRBJ2-7; D is unclear. The CDR3 is 16 residues long. Deletions cut 2 bases from V and 0 bases from J, with 15 bases between. CDR1 is SGDLS, CDR2 YYNGEE, per germline. The CDR3 nucleotides are TGTGCCAGCAGCGTGCCCGGACCCCGCCACTCCTACGAGCAGTACTTC. Residues: CASSVPGPRHSYEQYF.

V and J are TRBV5-1 and TRBJ2-2, with D possibly TRBD2 on 5 matching bases. Trimming shortened V by 10 bases and J by 8 bases, and 24 bases separated the two germline ends. This CDR3 region has 15 residues. Germline V gene data show CDR1 as SGHRS and CDR2 as YFSETQ. The CDR3 coding sequence is TGCGCCTCCCAAACTGTTCTTGGAGGTCGGGGGGAGCTGTTTTTT. Translation gives CASQTVLGGRGELFF.

The chain's CDR3 is CASSYSLNQAIHGYTF. DNA for the CDR3: TGTGCCAGCAGTTACTCGTTAAACCAAGCGATACATGGCTACACCTTC. V usage is TRBV6-2 or TRBV6-3 and J usage is TRBJ1-2; no clear D gene. The germline gives CDR1 MNHEY, CDR2 SVGEGT. This CDR3 comprises 16 residues. V was clipped by 0 bases and J by 6 bases, with 17 bases between them.

The J gene is TRBJ1-2, the V gene TRBV19; 7 bases map to TRBD1. The germline V gene encodes CDR1 LNHDA and CDR2 SQIVND (reference sequence). CDR3 length: 14 amino acids. V shed 6 bases and J 2 bases; nucleotides not matched to a gene: 6. CDR3: CASSADRQNYGYTF. CDR3 nucleotide sequence: TGTGCCAGTAGCGCGGACAGGCAGAACTATGGCTACACCTTC.

The chain recombines TRBV10-3 with TRBJ2-5; no clear D. Germline V gene lookup returns CDR1 ENHRY and CDR2 SYGVKD. V gave up 6 bases and J gave up 1 base, with 9 bases separating them. The length of the CDR3 is 13 residues. The CDR3 DNA follows: TGTGCCATCAGACAACAGCCCCAAGAGACCCAGTACTTC. This translates into CAIRQQPQETQYF.

This chain links TRBV2 with TRBJ2-2; D perhaps matches TRBD2 (5 bases). CDR1 and CDR2 from the germline V gene are SNHLY and FYNNEI. V shed 7 bases and J shed 4 bases, with 16 bases lying between them. This CDR3 comprises 15 residues. In DNA, the CDR3 is TGTGCCAGCAAGGCAACAACGGCGGGCACCGGGGAGCTGTTTTTT. Its protein is CASKATTAGTGELFF.

This chain joins TRBV7-6 and TRBJ2-7; 7 bases line up with TRBD1. V was pared by 1 base and J by 5 bases, with 5 bases of the junction left unmatched. The CDR3 totals 14 residues. CDR1 SGHVS and CDR2 FNYEAQ come from the germline V gene. CDR3 sequence reads: CASSLEGASHEQYF. CDR3 DNA sequence: TGTGCCAGCAGCTTAGAGGGGGCGAGCCACGAGCAGTACTTC.

V and J are TRBV7-3 and TRBJ2-1; D perhaps matches TRBD2 (5 bases). The CDR3 has 14 amino acids. Germline values: CDR1 SGHTA, CDR2 FQGTGA. Trimming took 5 bases from V and 2 from J, leaving 10 bases between them. The CDR3 region has the DNA TGTGCCAGCAGCACCGGAGGAGCCTACAATGAGCAGTTCTTC. Translating gives CASSTGGAYNEQFF.

This chain joins TRBV5-4 and TRBJ2-3; TRBD2 is a possible D gene (7 bases). This CDR3 spans 15 amino acids. V lost 2 bases, J lost 5 bases, and 15 bases lay in between. Per the germline V gene, CDR1 is SGHNT and CDR2 is YYREEE (reference sequence). This CDR3 is CASSFERGAGDTQYF. In nucleotides, the CDR3 is TGTGCCAGCAGCTTTGAACGGGGGGCGGGAGATACGCAGTATTTT.

The genes are TRBV4-2 and TRBJ1-6; TRBD1 matches at 7 bases. After removal of 5 bases from V and 9 bases from J, the junction contained 13 bases not matched to a gene. The CDR3 covers 16 residues. Germline values: CDR1 LGHNA, CDR2 YNFKEQ. CDR3 amino acids: CASSTLPDREVSPLHF. CDR3 sequence (DNA): TGTGCCAGCAGCACACTACCCGACAGGGAAGTTTCACCCCTCCACTTT.

This clone has only a few counts. The chain employs TRBV7-9 and TRBJ1-6; D is undetermined. From germline, CDR1 is SEHNR and CDR2 FQNEAQ (reference sequence). The CDR3 has 14 residues. V lost 1 base and J 8 bases, leaving 9 bases between the germline ends. The DNA of the CDR3 is TGTGCCAGCAGCTTAGAAGGTTCCGATTCACCCCTCCACTTT. It translates to CASSLEGSDSPLHF.

This clone was detected only once. V gene TRBV5-4 combines with J gene TRBJ2-7, with TRBD1 as a possible D gene (6 bases). The germline V and J ends were trimmed by 4 bases and 3 bases, with 20 bases remaining between them. The CDR3 has 16 amino acids. Germline V lookup: CDR1 SGHNT, CDR2 YYREEE (reference sequence). The CDR3 is CASSPGLGGLGYEQYF. CDR3 in DNA: TGTGCCAGCAGCCCGGGATTAGGGGGTTTGGGCTACGAGCAGTACTTC.

This chain uses TRBV19 with TRBJ1-1; 8 bases align to TRBD1. CDR1 is LNHDA and CDR2 is SQIVND in the germline V gene (reference sequence). Trimming removed 4 bases from V and 6 bases from J; junction bases left unmatched: 10. The CDR3 is 15 residues long. As DNA, the CDR3 is TGTGCCAGTAGTAGCCGGGACAGGATAGACCCTGAAGCTTTCTTT. It is translated as CASSSRDRIDPEAFF.

The chain links TRBV7-2 to TRBJ2-5; 8 bases align to TRBD2. The CDR3 has 16 residues. CDR1 and CDR2 (germline): SGHTA, FQGNSA. V shed 1 base, J shed 3 bases, and the junction held 7 bases outside the gene matches. The CDR3, as DNA: TGTGCCAGCAGCTTAGATCTTACTAGCGGAGAAGAGACCCAGTACTTC. This sequence encodes CASSLDLTSGEETQYF. The complete variable domain, with remaining parts taken from reference TRBV7-2 and TRBJ2-5, reads GAGVSQSPSNKVTEKGKDVELRCDPISGHTALYWYRQSLGQGLEFLIYFQGNSAPDKSGLPSDRFSAERTGGSVSTLTIQRTQQEDSAVYLCASSLDLTSGEETQYFGPGTRLLVL.

This clone was seen a single time. J is TRBJ1-4 and V is TRBV4-3, with 9 bases aligning to TRBD1. The CDR3 has 16 amino acids. V lost 3 bases to trimming and J lost 3 bases; unmatched junction nucleotides: 5. The germline V gene encodes CDR1 LGHNA and CDR2 YSLEER. The DNA for the CDR3 is TGCGCCAGCAGCCACGGACAGGGGACGGCTAATGAAAAACTGTTTTTT. It specifies CASSHGQGTANEKLFF.

The gene calls are TRBV7-9 and TRBJ1-2; D is unresolved. Germline V gives CDR1 SEHNR, CDR2 FQNEAQ (reference sequence). The CDR3 spans 13 residues. Trimming stripped 1 base from V and 2 bases from J, with 5 bases between. The DNA for the CDR3 is TGTGCCAGCAGCTTAGTACAGAACTATGGCTACACCTTC. Translation gives CASSLVQNYGYTF.

This CDR3 is CASSLGQGKTDTQYF. CDR3 in DNA: TGTGCCAGCAGCTTAGGACAGGGGAAGACAGATACGCAGTATTTT. The V gene is TRBV5-5, the J gene TRBJ2-3, with 9 bases lining up with TRBD1. Germline-derived CDR1 and CDR2 are SGHKS and YYEKEE (reference sequence). V was pared by 2 bases and J by 3 bases, with 4 bases of the junction left unmatched. CDR3 length equals 15 residues.